The 27 T cell receptor beta chains reported below all come from one sample, sequenced in a study of cytomegalovirus exposure and HLA in healthy donors (dated by TCRdb to about 2017). Receptors were amplified or captured by the immunoSEQ multiplex PCR assay. The multiplex PCR relied on a mix of 60 forward primers for TCR Vbeta segments and 13 reverse primers for TCR Jbeta segments. TCRdb stores this immuneACCESS table with in-frame sequences only. Part of the clones is absent; in the studies checked, under half of the shortfall reflects unresolved V genes, and no reason is known for the rest. This sample lists roughly 180,000 clones; more than 80% were detected once. Together, the top ten hold around 0.8% of the sample. Sequencing was done on a sample of PBMCs. The source of these receptors is a woman between 18 and 30 years old in good health and CMV-seronegative.

The chain recombines TRBV28 with TRBJ2-7; 14 bases map to TRBD2. Germline assignment: CDR1 MDHEN and CDR2 SYDVKM. This CDR3 comprises 13 residues. Trimming removed 11 bases from V and 6 bases from J; junction bases left unmatched: 6. This CDR3 is CAGGTSGRGEQYF. The DNA of the CDR3 is TGTGCCGGGGGGACTAGCGGGAGAGGCGAGCAGTACTTC.

The chain employs TRBV6-1 and TRBJ1-5, with 7 bases that match TRBD1. The CDR3 has 14 amino acids. Trimming cost V 6 bases and J 3 bases; bases outside gene matches: 5. Germline CDR1 MNHNS, CDR2 SASEGT. This chain's CDR3 is CASRTTGPNQPQHF. The CDR3 DNA reads TGTGCCAGCAGGACGACAGGGCCCAATCAGCCCCAGCATTTT.

J is TRBJ2-7 and V is TRBV7-2; D remains ambiguous. CDR3 size: 13 residues. Trimming took off 1 base at V and 5 bases at J, with 9 bases between the two ends. The germline V gene encodes CDR1 SGHTA and CDR2 FQGNSA. CDR3 in amino acids: CASSLGRRNEQYF. The CDR3 nucleotides read TGTGCCAGCAGCTTAGGGCGCAGGAACGAGCAGTACTTC. The full variable domain, its missing parts supplied by reference TRBV7-2 and TRBJ2-7, is GAGVSQSPSNKVTEKGKDVELRCDPISGHTALYWYRQSLGQGLEFLIYFQGNSAPDKSGLPSDRFSAERTGGSVSTLTIQRTQQEDSAVYLCASSLGRRNEQYFGPGTRLTVT.

The rearrangement joins TRBV7-3 to TRBJ2-1; D might be TRBD2 (6 bases). The germline gives CDR1 SGHTA, CDR2 FQGTGA. This CDR3 has 15 residues. V lost 1 base to trimming and J lost 2 bases, with 9 bases between them. The CDR3 loop is CASSLSGAPYNEQFF. CDR3 nucleotides: TGTGCCAGCAGCTTAAGCGGGGCCCCCTACAATGAGCAGTTCTTC.

The chain has TRBV7-6 and TRBJ2-7; D is perhaps TRBD1 (5 bases). Germline CDR1 and CDR2: SGHVS and FNYEAQ. This CDR3 is 14 amino acids long. The V end was cut by 0 bases, the J end by 4 bases, with 10 bases between. This CDR3 reads CASSLAGAAYEQYF. CDR3 coding DNA: TGTGCCAGCAGCTTAGCAGGGGCAGCTTACGAGCAGTACTTC.

The V gene is TRBV2, the J gene TRBJ2-4, with D tentatively TRBD1 (6 bases). The germline V gene encodes CDR1 SNHLY and CDR2 FYNNEI. This CDR3 contains 15 residues. V was trimmed by 3 bases and J by 2 bases, leaving 11 bases between them. CDR3 in DNA: TGTGCCAGCAGTGAGAGTCAGGGGACCAAAAACATTCAGTACTTC. As protein: CASSESQGTKNIQYF. The whole variable domain, filled in from reference TRBV2 and TRBJ2-4, reads EPEVTQTPSHQVTQMGQEVILRCVPISNHLYFYWYRQILGQKVEFLVSFYNNEISEKSEIFDDQFSVERPDGSNFTLKIRSTKLEDSAMYFCASSESQGTKNIQYFGAGTRLSVL.

The genes are TRBV13 and TRBJ2-7; maybe TRBD1 (6 bases). This CDR3 has 15 residues. Germline loops: CDR1 PRHDT, CDR2 FYEKMQ (reference sequence). V lost 1 base and J lost 1, with 11 bases in between. The chain's CDR3 is CASSLEQGKSYEQYF. CDR3 DNA: TGTGCCAGCAGCTTAGAACAGGGAAAGTCCTACGAGCAGTACTTC.

The chain links TRBV5-5 to TRBJ2-3; weak D call: TRBD1 (6 bases). Germline CDR1 is SGHKS and CDR2 is YYEKEE (reference sequence). The CDR3 contains 17 residues. Trimming pared 0 bases from V and 3 bases from J, leaving 17 bases between. The CDR3 loop is CASSLEGWGRRTDTQYF. The CDR3 nucleotides are TGTGCCAGCAGCTTGGAGGGCTGGGGGCGCCGGACAGATACGCAGTATTTT.

V usage is TRBV28 and J usage is TRBJ1-5, with no clear D. The V gene lost 6 bases and the J gene lost 4 bases, with 7 bases spanning the gap. The CDR3 is 12 residues long. Germline CDR1 MDHEN, CDR2 SYDVKM. The CDR3 spells CASSRFNQPQHF. CDR3 in DNA: TGTGCCAGCAGCAGATTTAATCAGCCCCAGCATTTT.

J is TRBJ2-7 and V is TRBV4-1, with D possibly being TRBD1 (6 bases). The CDR3 covers 15 residues. V lost 3 bases and J lost 4, with 16 bases in between. Germline assignment: CDR1 MGHRA and CDR2 YSYEKL. The CDR3: CASSHPDRPRYEQYF. DNA for the CDR3: TGCGCCAGCAGCCATCCCGACAGGCCTAGGTACGAGCAGTACTTC.

The chain employs TRBV2 and TRBJ2-4, with D possibly being TRBD2 (6 bases). V was pared by 2 bases and J by 9 bases, with 17 bases between. CDR1 SNHLY and CDR2 FYNNEI come from the germline V gene. CDR3 size: 15 residues. CDR3: CASSELGREVTIQYF. The CDR3 DNA sequence: TGTGCCAGCAGTGAATTAGGCAGGGAGGTTACCATTCAGTACTTC.

J is TRBJ2-7 and V is TRBV28, with a weak D call TRBD2 (5 bases). Germline values: CDR1 MDHEN, CDR2 SYDVKM. With 4 bases removed from V and 3 bases from J, the gap between germline ends came to 16 bases. The CDR3 has 15 residues. The DNA of the CDR3 is TGTGCCAGCAGTTCGGTCAGAGGAGACTACTACGAGCAGTACTTC. Translating it yields CASSSVRGDYYEQYF.

The chain links TRBV5-5 to TRBJ2-3; 8 bases agree with TRBD2. The CDR3 runs 15 residues. Germline V lookup: CDR1 SGHKS, CDR2 YYEKEE (reference sequence). V dropped 6 bases and J dropped 6; count of bases not matched to a gene: 12. The CDR3 DNA reads TGTGCCAGCAACGGGGGGGGACTCCGGCGGGATACGCAGTATTTT. It yields the protein CASNGGGLRRDTQYF. Variable domain in full (rest from reference TRBV5-5 and TRBJ2-3): DAGVTQSPTHLIKTRGQQVTLRCSPISGHKSVSWYQQVLGQGPQFIFQYYEKEERGRGNFPDRFSARQFPNYSSELNVNALLLGDSALYLCASNGGGLRRDTQYFGPGTRLTVL.

The chain couples TRBV19 to TRBJ1-2, with D perhaps matching TRBD1 (5 bases). The V end was cut by 7 bases, the J end by 4 bases, with 16 bases between. CDR1 is LNHDA and CDR2 is SQIVND in the germline V gene (reference sequence). The CDR3 has 14 amino acids. In DNA, the CDR3 is TGTGCCAGTACCCCCTCACAGGCCACCTATGGCTACACCTTC. Translating it yields CASTPSQATYGYTF.

J is TRBJ1-1 and V is TRBV7-9; D gene uncertain. CDR1 is SEHNR, CDR2 FQNEAQ, per germline (reference sequence). V was pared by 3 bases and J by 0 bases, with 8 bases between. This CDR3 comprises 14 residues. The CDR3 DNA follows: TGTGCCAGCAGCTTTCTGCGGGTGAACACTGAAGCTTTCTTT. Residues: CASSFLRVNTEAFF.

V and J are TRBV25-1 and TRBJ2-7; 9 bases map to TRBD2. The CDR3 is 14 amino acids. Germline V gene data show CDR1 as MGHDK and CDR2 as SYGVNS. With 8 bases clipped from V and 6 bases from J, the junction kept 11 bases outside the gene matches. The CDR3 loop reads CASEFSGSGAEQYF. DNA for the CDR3: TGTGCCAGCGAATTTAGCGGGAGTGGCGCCGAGCAGTACTTC.

The chain has TRBV11-3 and TRBJ2-2; D gene uncertain. This CDR3 contains 14 residues. Germline loops: CDR1 SGHNT, CDR2 YENEEA. V was trimmed by 5 bases and J by 0 bases, leaving 7 bases between them. CDR3 sequence (DNA): TGTGCCAGCAGCCGGAGACCGAACACCGGGGAGCTGTTTTTT. It yields the protein CASSRRPNTGELFF.

The chain links TRBV28 to TRBJ2-2; possibly TRBD2 for D (5 bases). This CDR3 is 15 amino acids long. Trimming pared 6 bases from V and 0 bases from J, leaving 11 bases between. Germline CDR1 is MDHEN and CDR2 is SYDVKM. CDR3 DNA: TGTGCCAGCAGACCGGGGTACGCGAACACCGGGGAGCTGTTTTTT. It yields the protein CASRPGYANTGELFF.

The chain recombines TRBV5-6 with TRBJ2-1; 11 nucleotides match TRBD2. CDR3 length: 15 residues. CDR1 SGHDT and CDR2 YYEEEE come from the germline V gene. V gave up 4 bases and J gave up 8 bases; unmatched junction bases: 8. The CDR3 bases are TGTGCCAGCAGCCCCTGGACTAGCGGGTTGGATGAGCAGTTCTTC. Protein product: CASSPWTSGLDEQFF.

V gene TRBV15 combines with J gene TRBJ2-2; maybe TRBD1 (5 bases). Germline V gives CDR1 LNHNV, CDR2 YYDKDF (reference sequence). The CDR3 covers 15 residues. Trimming left V 0 bases short and J 6 bases short, with 11 bases between. The CDR3 protein is CATSREQGTAGELFF. The CDR3 DNA follows: TGTGCCACCAGCAGAGAGCAGGGTACCGCCGGGGAGCTGTTTTTT.

A word on this clone: Sequence at one end of the junction differs from germline and may be a read error. The gene calls are TRBV7-9 and TRBJ2-5, with 8 positions matching TRBD1. The length of the CDR3 is 15 residues. Germline V gene data show CDR1 as SEHNR and CDR2 as FQNEAQ (reference sequence). CDR3 sequence reads: CSSSLGTGARETQYF. In DNA form, the CDR3 reads TGTTCCAGCAGCTTAGGGACAGGTGCGAGGGAGACCCAGTACTTC. The full variable domain, its missing parts supplied by reference TRBV7-9 and TRBJ2-5, is DTGVSQNPRHKITKRGQNVTFRCDPISEHNRLYWYRQTLGQGPEFLTYFQNEAQLEKSRLLSDRFSAERPKGSFSTLEIQRTEQGDSAMYLCSSSLGTGARETQYFGPGTRLLVL.

This clone is a singleton in its sample. The chain employs TRBV9 and TRBJ2-1, with D possibly TRBD2 on 6 matching bases. The CDR3 is 13 residues long. Germline assignment: CDR1 SGDLS and CDR2 YYNGEE. V was clipped by 0 bases and J by 7 bases, with 8 bases between them. The CDR3 is CASSVGLENEQFF. The CDR3 DNA follows: TGTGCCAGCAGCGTAGGACTAGAGAATGAGCAGTTCTTC.

This sequence joins TRBV9 and TRBJ2-1; possible D gene TRBD2, 5 bases. The germline V and J ends were trimmed by 4 bases and 2 bases, with 16 bases remaining between them. Germline CDR1 reads SGDLS; CDR2 reads YYNGEE. This CDR3 comprises 16 residues. The CDR3 sequence is CASSPTNTRAYNEQFF. The CDR3 nucleotides are TGTGCCAGCAGCCCTACGAATACGAGGGCCTACAATGAGCAGTTCTTC.

The gene calls are TRBV2 and TRBJ2-5; D not certain. Germline loops: CDR1 SNHLY, CDR2 FYNNEI. V shed 3 bases and J shed 7 bases, with 15 bases lying between them. CDR3 length: 14 amino acids. In nucleotides, the CDR3 is TGTGCCAGCAGTGATAACAGCTTGTTCGGGACCCAGTACTTC. It translates to CASSDNSLFGTQYF.

This sequence joins TRBV7-3 and TRBJ2-3, with 10 bases lining up with TRBD2. This CDR3 is built from 15 residues. Germline CDR1 is SGHTA and CDR2 is FQGTGA. V was clipped by 5 bases and J by 4 bases; unmatched bases: 6. The DNA of the CDR3 is TGTGCCAGCAGCGCAATAGCGGGAGGCTCAGATACGCAGTATTTT. This codes for CASSAIAGGSDTQYF.

The chain recombines TRBV9 with TRBJ2-3; possibly TRBD1 for D (5 bases). The ends were cut back, 0 bases at V and 7 bases at J, with 6 bases in the middle. Per the germline V gene, CDR1 is SGDLS and CDR2 is YYNGEE. The CDR3 runs 12 residues. The CDR3 protein is CASSVEGHTQYF. The CDR3 coding sequence is TGTGCCAGCAGCGTAGAGGGGCATACGCAGTATTTT.

The rearrangement uses TRBV15 and TRBJ1-2, with a possible D match to TRBD1 (6 bases). Trimming left V 0 bases short and J 2 bases short, with 22 bases between. The CDR3 runs to 19 residues. Germline V lookup: CDR1 LNHNV, CDR2 YYDKDF (reference sequence). Here the CDR3 DNA reads TGTGCCACCAGCAGAGATAGAAGATCCGGGACAAAAAACAACTATGGCTACACCTTC. Residues: CATSRDRRSGTKNNYGYTF.